The 14 T cell receptor beta chains listed next were all sequenced from one sample in a study of beta chain features in type 1 diabetes. The study, taken as a whole, reports: In every one of the four CD4+ subsets, TCRB CDR3s were moderately but significantly shorter in Type 1 diabetes patients.

The entirety of the isolated RNA underwent reverse transcription, so expressed TCRB transcripts were sequenced. Produced via immunoSEQ multiplex PCR; TCRdb's table is partial and in-frame only. The data contain about 260,000 clones, approximately 20% of them singletons. Which antigens these TCRs recognize remains unknown. The sequenced material came from naive CD4+ T cells from blood. The receptors derive from a woman between 40 and 50 years old with type 1 diabetes.

This rearrangement joins TRBV4-2 to TRBJ2-4; D perhaps matches TRBD2 (5 bases). Deletions cut 1 base from V and 0 bases from J, with 7 bases between. The CDR3 runs 15 residues. Per the germline V gene, CDR1 is LGHNA and CDR2 is YNFKEQ. This chain's CDR3 is CASSQVEGAKNIQYF. CDR3 DNA sequence: TGTGCCAGCAGCCAAGTTGAGGGAGCCAAAAACATTCAGTACTTC.

This chain connects TRBV29-1 to TRBJ2-3; TRBD2 agrees at 7 bases. With V trimmed by 7 bases and J by 2 bases, 6 bases remained unmatched. The CDR3 is 13 residues long. Germline V gene data show CDR1 as SQVTM and CDR2 as ANQGSEA. The CDR3 protein is CSAAGTDTDTQYF. CDR3 coding DNA: TGCAGCGCAGCGGGGACCGACACAGATACGCAGTATTTT.

This clone was seen a few times. The chain carries TRBV25-1 and TRBJ2-1; D might be TRBD2 (6 bases). The germline V and J ends were trimmed by 3 bases and 6 bases, with 15 bases remaining between them. CDR1 MGHDK and CDR2 SYGVNS come from the germline V gene. This CDR3 comprises 15 residues. This chain's CDR3 is CASSDLTSGGNEQFF. CDR3 in DNA: TGTGCCAGCAGTGATTTGACTAGTGGGGGCAATGAGCAGTTCTTC. Combining the CDR3 with reference TRBV25-1 and TRBJ2-1 gives the whole variable domain EADIYQTPRYLVIGTGKKITLECSQTMGHDKMYWYQQDPGMELHLIHYSYGVNSTEKGDLSSESTVSRIRTEHFPLTLESARPSHTSQYLCASSDLTSGGNEQFFGPGTRLTVL.

This chain connects TRBV7-9 to TRBJ2-5; TRBD2 aligns across 16 bases. Per the germline V gene, CDR1 is SEHNR and CDR2 is FQNEAQ (reference sequence). The ends lost 5 bases at V and 2 bases at J; junction bases unmatched: 5. The CDR3 is 17 amino acids. The CDR3, as DNA: TGTGCCAGCAGCCCGGGACTAGCGGGGGGGCTTCAAGAGACCCAGTACTTC. It specifies CASSPGLAGGLQETQYF.

This clone was seen a handful of times. The V call is TRBV30, the J call TRBJ1-1; no definite D call. This CDR3 is 12 amino acids long. Germline V gene lookup returns CDR1 GTSNPN and CDR2 SVGIG (reference sequence). Trimming took 2 bases from V and 10 from J, leaving 14 bases between them. The CDR3 bases are TGTGCCTGGAGTTTGGGCAGCCCTCCAGCTTTCTTT. This translates into CAWSLGSPPAFF.

This clone was recorded a few times. V gene TRBV5-1 combines with J gene TRBJ2-1; D unclear. Trimming took off 4 bases at V and 1 base at J, with 12 bases between the two ends. Germline values: CDR1 SGHRS, CDR2 YFSETQ. CDR3 length: 15 residues. DNA for the CDR3: TGCGCCAGCAGCGCCTCCGAAGAGTCCTACAATGAGCAGTTCTTC. Translated, it gives CASSASEESYNEQFF.

The chain employs TRBV4-3 and TRBJ2-1; 15 bases are a match to TRBD2. The CDR3 has 16 residues. The germline V gene has CDR1 LGHNA and CDR2 YSLEER. With 3 bases clipped from V and 9 bases from J, the junction kept 6 bases outside the gene matches. CDR3 region: CASSQGLAGGLIEQFF. The CDR3 nucleotides are TGCGCCAGCAGCCAGGGACTAGCGGGGGGACTAATTGAGCAGTTCTTC.

This clone occurred a few times. The V and J genes are TRBV7-2 and TRBJ2-7; perhaps TRBD1 as D (6 bases). The CDR3 length is 16 residues. Germline assignment: CDR1 SGHTA and CDR2 FQGNSA. V lost 0 bases, J lost 3 bases, and 15 bases lay in between. The CDR3 loop is CASSLAGAGEFYEQYF. CDR3 bases: TGTGCCAGCAGCTTAGCGGGAGCAGGGGAATTCTACGAGCAGTACTTC.

The chain uses TRBV6-1 and TRBJ1-2, with 9 positions matching TRBD1. From germline, CDR1 is MNHNS and CDR2 SASEGT. This CDR3 has 13 residues. V was clipped by 8 bases and J by 5 bases; unmatched bases: 6. The CDR3 bases are TGTGCCAGCGGAAAGGACAGGGGATATGGCTACACCTTC. This gives the protein CASGKDRGYGYTF.

This chain connects TRBV9 to TRBJ2-1; 10 bases match TRBD2. V shed 0 bases, J shed 7 bases, and the junction held 1 base outside the gene matches. CDR1 is SGDLS, CDR2 YYNGEE, per germline. The CDR3 is 14 amino acids. The CDR3 nucleotides are TGTGCCAGCAGCGTAGGGACTAGCGGTAATGAGCAGTTCTTC. Protein sequence: CASSVGTSGNEQFF.

This clone turned up a few times. The chain is built from TRBV15 and TRBJ2-3, with D perhaps matching TRBD1 (6 bases). Germline assignment: CDR1 LNHNV and CDR2 YYDKDF (reference sequence). Trimming left V 5 bases short and J 4 bases short, with 16 bases between. This CDR3 spans 15 amino acids. In nucleotides, the CDR3 is TGTGCCACCAGCCATAACAGGGAGTATTCAGATACGCAGTATTTT. Protein product: CATSHNREYSDTQYF.

The chain carries TRBV2 and TRBJ1-2, with D unresolved. V lost 5 bases and J 4 bases, leaving 11 bases between the germline ends. This CDR3 comprises 13 residues. Germline loops: CDR1 SNHLY, CDR2 FYNNEI. The CDR3 nucleotides read TGTGCCAGCAGTACTGACACTCTCTATGGCTACACCTTC. Protein product: CASSTDTLYGYTF.

The V call is TRBV7-2, the J call TRBJ1-3, with 8 bases that match TRBD1. The trim removed 4 bases at V and 2 bases at J, leaving 4 bases unmatched. Germline lookup yields CDR1 SGHTA and CDR2 FQGNSA. The CDR3 loop spans 15 amino acids. CDR3 residues: CASSYDRGTGNTIYF. Written as DNA, the CDR3 is TGTGCCAGCAGCTACGACAGGGGTACTGGAAACACCATATATTTT.

This clone was seen a few times. The chain couples TRBV4-1 to TRBJ2-5, with D perhaps matching TRBD1 (6 bases). Germline V gene lookup returns CDR1 MGHRA and CDR2 YSYEKL. This CDR3 comprises 14 residues. The germline V and J ends were trimmed by 4 bases and 1 base, with 10 bases remaining between them. The CDR3 nucleotides read TGCGCCAGCAGCCCTGGGGGCGGCCAAGAGACCCAGTACTTC. It specifies CASSPGGGQETQYF.